Listed here is a single TCR beta chain. The sample comes from a study of T cells after somatic rescue of genetic block. This CDR3 spans 16 amino acids. V was clipped by 4 bases and J by 4 bases; unmatched bases: 12. In germline, CDR1 is SGDLS, CDR2 YYNGEE. Measured with immunoSEQ multiplex PCR; TCRdb has only the in-frame clones, and not every one. The sample holds tens of thousands of clones, just over 90% seen once. V gene TRBV9 combines with J gene TRBJ2-3, with 7 bases fitting TRBD2. Material: peripheral blood mononuclear cells (PBMCs). This TCR derives from a man aged 40-49 years. The CDR3 is CASSSLLATPPDTQYF. The CDR3 DNA sequence: TGTGCCAGCAGCTCGTTACTAGCGACACCCCCAGATACGCAGTATTTT.